The following is a T cell receptor beta chain sequence with its context. This clonotype was observed a few times. The target of this receptor is not known. No qualities accompany the bases; no much larger clone lies one base away. The library came from 5' RACE. Data came from an Illumina HiSeq 2000. A universal primer binding site was introduced by template switching, and a unique molecular identifier was present in the final cDNA, enabling accurate counting of TCR cDNA molecules. Specific primers in the conserved constant-segment region were used to synthesize first-strand cDNA for TCR alpha and beta chains. To control for contamination, every cDNA library carried two barcodes: a SMART-Mk sample barcode plus Illumina barcodes. TruSeq adapter sequences, together with Illumina sample barcodes, were added in two successive PCR steps. Sequencing of the TCR alpha and beta cDNA libraries was done on the Illumina HiSeq platform using custom primers. The authors' analysis ran thus. MiGEC processed the raw reads to extract unique molecular identifiers, while MiXCR was used to determine the CDR3 positions. Recombination models were inferred per individual with the repgenHMM and IGoR tools using an EM algorithm. Shared clonotypes were analyzed with the tcR package in R, and sharing was normalized by the product of cloneset sizes. Out-of-frame nonproductive sequences were analyzed to study raw recombination free of thymic and clonal selection effects. TCRdb took the public reads, trimmed them with fastp at Q25, ran MiXCR for clone calling and kept in-frame beta chains. Rows with one shared CDR3 protein collapse into an entry with the most common genes and DNA. In this record, the V and J calls reflect TCRdb's handling and not the investigators' own analysis. This sample has approximately 230,000 distinct CDR3 sequences in its table, and 6.5% of those were observed once. The ten top clones hold just over 14% of the sample.

The data were taken from a study of identical twins (dated by TCRdb to between 2015 and 2016). For the study in its entirety: The study deep-sequenced TCR alpha and beta repertoires from monozygotic twins, unrelated adults of various ages and cord blood to test whether fetal clonotypes persist. Replicate twin experiments were performed at different times using different library preparation protocols to rule out contamination.

Results the study describes overall, beyond this receptor: Conclusions relied on cross-sectional statistical analysis, since the same donors could not be followed over many years. A weaker excess of twin sharing was found in beta out-of-frame sequences because the signal-to-noise ratio was lowered by fewer shared sequences. Compared with coincidental sharing between unrelated individuals, an excess of low generation-probability sequences was observed among out-of-frame TCR alpha sequences shared between twins. Out-of-frame TCR alpha sharing in monozygotic twins was systematically underestimated by recombination models, whereas sharing between unrelated individuals was in agreement with the recombination models. Abundant cord blood beta clonotypes had fewer insertions, young adult naive repertoires showed a similar but weaker trend, and memory repertoires showed no such trend. Zero-insertion analyses could be partly confounded by invariant T cells such as MAIT and iNKT, although diverse VJ usage argued against such confounding for most clonotypes.

Every donor was a healthy Caucasian. Three pairs of female monozygotic twins, all aged about 18 to 29 years, made up the twin cohort. Positive isolation kits from Invitrogen were used to isolate the CD4+ and CD8+ T cell populations. Relative to germline, V is 5 bases shorter and J is 2 bases shorter, with 13 bases between their ends. The CDR3 holds 14 amino acids from the cysteine to the phenylalanine. CDR3 DNA only is kept here, 42 bases in frame from base 1. Sequences LGHNA (CDR1) and YSLEER (CDR2) are obtained from the germline V gene. This sample was also put to use in a study of T cells expressing NK-cell markers. The second paper states: In sorted CD3+CD56+NKG2C+, CD3+CD56+NKG2C- and CD3+CD56-NKG2C+ T-cell subsets from several donors, TCR beta-chain repertoires were profiled. Seven of the eight sequenced donors were HCMV-seropositive and one was HCMV-seronegative. In several experiments an anti-gammadeltaTCR antibody was added to restrict sorting to alphabetaTCR-expressing T cells. In over five donors, the dominant CD3+CD56+NKG2C+ clonotypes were among the top 10 CD8+ clonotypes and accounted for about 1.0-7.5% of CD8+ T cells. Those dominant clonotypes were again the most abundant among CD3+CD56-NKG2C+ cells in a handful of donors, at about 25-60.1%. It remained unclear whether the expanded NKG2C-expressing T cell clones were specific for HCMV antigens. Randomly selected healthy volunteers, three men and five women, were used as the eight sequenced donors. HCMV serostatus was determined by detecting HCMV-specific IgG in serum with a commercial ELISA kit. MIGEC was used to demultiplex reads and group the reads by UMI, and MiTCR was used to assemble and quantify clonotypes. To exclude erroneous sequences, only TCR cDNA sequences supported by at least two reads were retained. The tcR package was used for downstream repertoire analysis, with clonotypes matched between fractions based on CDR3 nucleotide sequence plus V segment. Antigen specificity was annotated against VDJdb with VDJmatch, allowing one amino acid substitution in CDR3.

The chain links TRBV4-3 with TRBJ2-7, with TRBD1 tentatively as D gene (5 bases match). This TCR was recovered from a woman aged 18-35 years in good health. Sequencing was done on a sample of CD8+ T cells sorted from blood. The nucleotides are TGCGCCAGCAGCAACGACAGAAACCCCTACGAGCAGTACTTC. This sequence encodes CASSNDRNPYEQYF.